These 27 T cell receptor beta chains came from one sample sequenced in a study of T cell repertoires in cytomegalovirus infection. For these TCRs, the target antigens are not known. One entry per CDR3 protein, called by TCRdb with MiXCR from the reads. The sample has about 830,000 distinct CDR3 sequences, approximately 30% seen once. Material: cultured CD8+ T cells from PBMCs, obtained from culture after CMV antigen stimulation. These receptors originate from a human donor in good health (CMV status not recorded). Some clones in this sample may be carry-over from other donors' samples.

This chain joins TRBV28 and TRBJ2-7; D ambiguous. V lost 3 bases and J 1 base, leaving 7 bases between the germline ends. This CDR3 is 13 amino acids long. The germline V gene has CDR1 MDHEN and CDR2 SYDVKM. The CDR3 region has the DNA TGTGCCAGCAGTTTTGGGTTTTCCTACGAGCAGTACGTC. It encodes CASSFGFSYEQYV.

This clonotype was observed a few times. This chain connects TRBV13 to TRBJ1-5; D uncertain. Germline CDR1 PRHDT, CDR2 FYEKMQ (reference sequence). V dropped 4 bases and J dropped 3 bases, with 10 bases sitting between them. The CDR3 loop spans 14 amino acids. The CDR3 sequence: CASSSGRDNQPQHF. The CDR3, as DNA: TGTGCCAGCAGCTCCGGACGGGACAATCAGCCCCAGCATTTT.

This clonotype was picked up a small number of times. The chain recombines TRBV12-3 or TRBV12-4 with TRBJ2-2; D is undetermined. V was trimmed by 2 bases and J by 5 bases, leaving 12 bases between them. The CDR3 length is 15 residues. CDR3 region: CASSLIIEATGELFF. The CDR3 DNA follows: TGTGCCAGCAGTTTAATAATCGAAGCGACCGGGGAGCTGTTTTTT.

In its sample, this clonotype was seen a few times. The chain employs TRBV6-6 and TRBJ1-1, with a possible D match to TRBD1 (6 bases). This CDR3 has 18 amino acids. Per the germline V gene, CDR1 is MNHNY and CDR2 is SVGAGI (reference sequence). The V and J ends lost 0 bases and 4 bases respectively, with 21 bases between them. CDR3 bases: TGTGCCAGCAGTTACTCGACCCCAGCCGAACAGGGTGGCACTGAAGCTTTCTTT. Amino acids: CASSYSTPAEQGGTEAFF.

The V call is TRBV7-9, the J call TRBJ2-2; D remains unclear. V lost 0 bases and J 4 bases, leaving 9 bases between the germline ends. Germline V gives CDR1 SEHNR, CDR2 FQNEAQ (reference sequence). The CDR3 is 15 amino acids. CDR3 region: CASSLAPRATGELFF. CDR3 bases: TGTGCCAGCAGCTTAGCTCCCCGGGCCACCGGGGAGCTGTTTTTT.

This clonotype was seen only a few times. This chain connects TRBV2 to TRBJ2-3, with D perhaps matching TRBD1 or TRBD2 (6 bases each). There are 15 residues in the CDR3. Deletions cut 4 bases from V and 3 bases from J, with 14 bases between. The V gene's germline CDR1 is SNHLY and CDR2 FYNNEI. This CDR3 reads CASSVTGARTDTQYF. The CDR3, as DNA: TGTGCCAGCAGTGTTACGGGGGCTAGGACAGATACGCAGTATTTT.

This clonotype was counted between two and nine times. This rearrangement joins TRBV28 to TRBJ2-1; 8 bases are a match to TRBD1. V lost 5 bases and J lost 5; bases outside the gene matches: 14. Germline V gene data show CDR1 as MDHEN and CDR2 as SYDVKM. There are 17 residues in the CDR3. The CDR3 bases are TGTGCCAGCAGTGTACCTCCTTTGGACAGGGCAAACAATGAGCAGTTCTTC. The encoded protein is CASSVPPLDRANNEQFF. Based on the CDR3 plus reference TRBV28 and TRBJ2-1, the full variable domain is DVKVTQSSRYLVKRTGEKVFLECVQDMDHENMFWYRQDPGLGLRLIYFSYDVKMKEKGDIPEGYSVSREKKERFSLILESASTNQTSMYLCASSVPPLDRANNEQFFGPGTRLTVL.

V and J are TRBV28 and TRBJ2-7, with D possibly matching TRBD1 (6 bases). CDR3 length: 17 amino acids. Germline CDR1 is MDHEN and CDR2 is SYDVKM. With 5 bases removed from V and 0 bases from J, the gap between germline ends came to 20 bases. The DNA of the CDR3 is TGTGCCAGCAGTCCCCGGTATGGGGGCGATAGCTCCTACGAGCAGTACGTC. Encoded protein: CASSPRYGGDSSYEQYV.

The V and J genes are TRBV5-4 and TRBJ2-1; no clear D. The ends were cut back, 5 bases at V and 5 bases at J, with 8 bases in the middle. Germline V CDR1 and CDR2: SGHNT, YYREEE (reference sequence). The CDR3 is 12 amino acids. This CDR3 is CASSNYHNEQFF. CDR3 nucleotide sequence: TGTGCCAGCAGTAATTACCACAATGAGCAGTTCTTC.

V usage is TRBV6-6 and J usage is TRBJ2-1; D perhaps matches TRBD2 (5 bases). V was shortened by 5 bases and J by 5 bases, with 10 bases between the two germline ends. Germline V lookup: CDR1 MNHNY, CDR2 SVGAGI (reference sequence). This CDR3 is built from 13 residues. The CDR3 bases are TGTGCCAGCAGTAACCTCGGGGACAATGAGCAGTTCTTC. It codes for CASSNLGDNEQFF.

The V and J genes are TRBV10-3 and TRBJ2-7, with 9 nucleotides matching TRBD1. CDR1 and CDR2 from the germline V gene are ENHRY and SYGVKD. Unmatched junction bases numbered 3, after V lost 0 bases and J lost 3 bases. The CDR3 runs to 15 residues. The CDR3 reads CAISESSTGGYEQYF. The DNA for the CDR3 is TGTGCCATCAGTGAGTCGTCGACAGGGGGCTACGAGCAGTACTTC.

Worth noting for this clonotype: The junction differs from germline at one of its ends, possibly a read error. The rearrangement links TRBV27 to TRBJ2-2; D not certain. The germline gives CDR1 MNHEY, CDR2 SMNVEV (reference sequence). This CDR3 has 15 amino acids. CDR3 loop: CASSLRAPYTAELFF. The CDR3 DNA is TGTGCCAGCAGTTTACGGGCCCCCTACACCGCGGAGCTGTTTTTT.

The J gene is TRBJ2-7, the V gene TRBV6-2 or TRBV6-3; tentatively, D is TRBD2 (6 bases). The germline V and J ends were trimmed by 4 bases and 1 base, with 14 bases remaining between them. This CDR3 has 15 residues. Germline-derived CDR1 and CDR2 are MNHEY and SVGEGT. CDR3 sequence: CASSWDWGESYEQYV. The CDR3 coding sequence is TGTGCCAGCAGTTGGGACTGGGGGGAATCCTACGAGCAGTACGTC.

This clonotype was counted only a few times. The chain is built from TRBV15 and TRBJ1-4; perhaps TRBD1 as D (5 bases). Germline CDR1 reads LNHNV; CDR2 reads YYDKDF (reference sequence). This CDR3 region has 12 residues. Trimming removed 11 bases at V and 5 bases at J, with 12 bases between. For the CDR3, the DNA is TGTGCCGTGGGGGGGAGGAATGAAAAACTGTTTTTT. Protein: CAVGGRNEKLFF.

Only a few counts were recorded for this clonotype. This chain joins TRBV7-9 and TRBJ2-4; a weak D match, TRBD1 (6 bases). This CDR3 contains 17 residues. V was trimmed by 1 base and J by 0 bases, leaving 13 bases between them. CDR1 is SEHNR, CDR2 FQNEAQ, per germline (reference sequence). The chain's CDR3 is CASSLGNEGVAKNIQYF. In DNA form, the CDR3 reads TGTGCCAGCAGCTTAGGCAATGAGGGGGTAGCCAAAAACATTCAGTACTTC. Complete variable domain (other parts from reference TRBV7-9 and TRBJ2-4): DTGVSQNPRHKITKRGQNVTFRCDPISEHNRLYWYRQTLGQGPEFLTYFQNEAQLEKSRLLSDRFSAERPKGSFSTLEIQRTEQGDSAMYLCASSLGNEGVAKNIQYFGAGTRLSVL.

This clonotype has a handful of counts. This chain links TRBV5-1 with TRBJ2-6; D gene ambiguous. The CDR3 spans 15 residues. The germline CDR1 and CDR2 sequences are SGHRS and YFSETQ. The V end lost 0 bases, the J end lost 0 bases, and 4 bases lay between the germline ends. In DNA, the CDR3 is TGCGCCAGCAGCTTGGACACCTCTGGGGCCAACGTCCTGACTTTC. As protein: CASSLDTSGANVLTF.

This clonotype was detected a few times. The chain links TRBV6-1 to TRBJ2-7; TRBD2 agrees at 8 bases. This CDR3 is 13 amino acids long. The V gene's germline CDR1 is MNHNS and CDR2 SASEGT. The J segment lost 7 bases and the V segment lost 7 bases, leaving 9 bases of the junction unmatched. CDR3 sequence: CASIGGGPTEQYV. CDR3 in DNA: TGTGCCAGCATAGGCGGGGGGCCTACTGAGCAGTACGTC.

This clonotype has just a few counts. This chain joins TRBV19 and TRBJ1-6; 8 bases are a match to TRBD1. Germline CDR1 reads LNHDA; CDR2 reads SQIVND (reference sequence). V lost 3 bases and J lost 4; bases outside the gene matches: 2. This CDR3 spans 15 amino acids. CDR3 loop: CASSIGTGYNSPLHF. In nucleotides, the CDR3 is TGTGCCAGTAGTATCGGGACAGGTTATAATTCACCCCTCCACTTT.

The rearrangement uses TRBV27 and TRBJ2-1; D call uncertain. The CDR3 is 11 residues long. Germline-derived CDR1 and CDR2 are MNHEY and SMNVEV (reference sequence). V dropped 7 bases and J dropped 6 bases, with 7 bases sitting between them. The CDR3 nucleotides are TGTGCCAGCATGTGGTCCAATGAGCAGTTCTTC. This gives the protein CASMWSNEQFF.

Regarding this clonotype: Since a much larger clone is just one base distant, this may be a read error. The chain links TRBV28 to TRBJ1-5; D unresolved. The length of the CDR3 is 14 residues. Germline loops: CDR1 MDHEN, CDR2 SYDVKM. The DNA of the CDR3 is TGTGCCAACAGTCCATATGGGAGGACTCAGCCCCAGCATTTT. It translates to CANSPYGRTQPQHF.

This rearrangement joins TRBV11-2 to TRBJ2-2; 7 bases map to TRBD1. This CDR3 has 14 amino acids. Germline V gene lookup returns CDR1 SGHAT and CDR2 FQNNGV. V shed 5 bases and J 6 bases; nucleotides not matched to a gene: 6. CDR3 coding DNA: TGTGCCAGCAGCACCGCAACAGGGGCCGGGGAGCTGTTTTTT. Protein: CASSTATGAGELFF. Variable domain in full (rest from reference TRBV11-2 and TRBJ2-2): EAGVAQSPRYKIIEKRQSVAFWCNPISGHATLYWYQQILGQGPKLLIQFQNNGVVDDSQLPKDRFSAERLKGVDSTLKIQPAKLEDSAVYLCASSTATGAGELFFGEGSRLTVL.

This clonotype was detected a few times. This chain uses TRBV12-3 or TRBV12-4 with TRBJ1-4; D is unclear. Deletions cut 6 bases from V and 6 bases from J, with 5 bases between. The CDR3 sequence is 11 residues long. DNA of the CDR3: TGTGCCAGCAGCAAGGATGAAAAACTGTTTTTT. This codes for CASSKDEKLFF.

This clonotype was seen more than once but under ten times. The rearrangement uses TRBV27 and TRBJ1-3, with D unclear. This CDR3 comprises 14 residues. Germline values: CDR1 MNHEY, CDR2 SMNVEV (reference sequence). V lost 0 bases, J lost 4 bases, and 7 bases lay in between. The CDR3: CASSLSRRGNTIYF. In DNA, the CDR3 is TGTGCCAGCAGTTTATCCCGGCGGGGAAACACCATATATTTT.

The chain uses TRBV19 and TRBJ1-1; unclear D gene. This CDR3 contains 13 residues. Germline loops: CDR1 LNHDA, CDR2 SQIVND (reference sequence). Trimming took 5 bases from V and 5 from J, leaving 12 bases between them. The CDR3 DNA reads TGTGCCAGTAGTGTCTCTCCGGGGACTGAAGCTTTCTTT. Protein: CASSVSPGTEAFF.

This clonotype has ten or more counts. The chain has TRBV7-6 and TRBJ2-7, with no clear D. Germline CDR1 SGHVS, CDR2 FNYEAQ. The CDR3 runs 13 residues. Trimming removed 0 bases from V and 3 bases from J, with 6 bases in between. The CDR3 spells CASSLAIGYEQYF. The CDR3 DNA reads TGTGCCAGCAGCTTAGCGATTGGCTACGAGCAGTACTTC.

This clonotype has just a few counts. V usage is TRBV2 and J usage is TRBJ2-1; 11 bases agree with TRBD2. Germline CDR1 and CDR2: SNHLY and FYNNEI. V was pared by 11 bases and J by 4 bases, with 4 bases of the junction left unmatched. This CDR3 region has 13 residues. CDR3: CAGSGGGYNEQFF. CDR3 nucleotides: TGTGCCGGTAGCGGGGGGGGTTACAATGAGCAGTTCTTC.

The table lists this clonotype with many counts. V and J are TRBV27 and TRBJ2-5; no clear D gene. V dropped 2 bases and J dropped 1 base, with 14 bases sitting between them. CDR3 length: 16 residues. Germline CDR1 MNHEY, CDR2 SMNVEV (reference sequence). DNA of the CDR3: TGTGCCAGCAGTTTAGGTCTTACCCCTCCCCAAGAGACCCAGTACTTC. It codes for CASSLGLTPPQETQYF.